Listed below are T cell receptor beta chains from one sample, sequenced in a study of blood T cell repertoires in COVID-19. Method: immunoSEQ multiplex PCR; TCRdb's copy keeps in-frame clones and lacks some. This table has 310,000 or so clones, roughly 90% appearing once. The source material was peripheral blood. The source of these receptors is a woman in her forties or fifties with active or convalescent COVID-19. Each CDR3 is given with its conserved first and last residue. A D gene is named only where the DNA matches it firmly. Rows may omit the clone size; those that give it use once, few, many or a size class.

cdr3_aa,cdr3_nt,j_call,v_call,d_call,clone_size
CASSIWDRSSGANVLTF,TGTGCCAGTAGTATATGGGACAGGAGCTCTGGGGCCAACGTCCTGACTTTC,TRBJ2-6,TRBV19,TRBD1,NA
CASSEWDSNYGYTF,TGTGCCAGCAGTGAATGGGACTCTAACTATGGCTACACCTTC,TRBJ1-2,TRBV2,NA,NA
CASSYGGLETQYF,TGTGCCAGCAGCTACGGGGGATTGGAGACCCAGTACTTC,TRBJ2-5,TRBV7-2,NA,NA
CASSFRAGDEQYF,TGTGCCAGCAGCTTTAGAGCGGGGGATGAGCAGTACTTC,TRBJ2-7,TRBV7-2,TRBD2,NA
CASSPGTSGRLRSTDTQYF,TGCGCCAGCAGCCCCGGGACTAGCGGGAGGTTACGTAGCACAGATACGCAGTATTTT,TRBJ2-3,TRBV4-1,TRBD2,NA
CASSIGNSGGDTQYF,TGTGCCAGTAGTATAGGGAACTCGGGGGGAGATACGCAGTATTTT,TRBJ2-3,TRBV19,TRBD2,NA
CAWSAGFLESGYTF,TGTGCCTGGAGCGCAGGGTTTCTCGAGAGCGGCTACACCTTC,TRBJ1-2,TRBV30,NA,NA
CASSPGTGGPNYGYTF,TGCGCCAGCAGCCCGGGGACAGGGGGACCTAACTATGGCTACACCTTC,TRBJ1-2,TRBV5-1,TRBD1,NA
CATSAGTSGNNEQFF,TGTGCCACCAGTGCCGGGACTAGCGGAAACAATGAGCAGTTCTTC,TRBJ2-1,TRBV24-1,TRBD2,NA
CAISDSTAYEQYF,TGTGCCATCAGTGATAGTACAGCTTACGAGCAGTACTTC,TRBJ2-7,TRBV10-3,NA,NA
CAISGTGNTEAFF,TGTGCCATCTCCGGGACAGGCAACACTGAAGCTTTCTTT,TRBJ1-1,TRBV10-3,TRBD1,once
CASSLGADQPQHF,TGTGCCAGCAGTTTGGGGGCTGATCAGCCCCAGCATTTT,TRBJ1-5,TRBV27,NA,NA
CASSGSRVETQYF,TGTGCCAGCAGCGGATCCAGGGTCGAGACCCAGTACTTC,TRBJ2-5,TRBV11-2,NA,NA
CASSFRTSGDLYNEQFF,TGCGCCAGCAGCTTCCGGACTAGCGGGGATCTATACAATGAGCAGTTCTTC,TRBJ2-1,TRBV5-1,TRBD2,many
CASSPHRGDEQYF,TGTGCCAGCAGCCCCCACAGGGGGGACGAGCAGTACTTC,TRBJ2-7,TRBV14,TRBD1,NA
CASSMGLVWVTSTDTQYF,TGTGCCAGTAGTATGGGACTTGTATGGGTCACTAGCACAGATACGCAGTATTTT,TRBJ2-3,TRBV19,NA,NA
CASSRGGFMNTEAFF,TGTGCCAGTAGTAGGGGAGGTTTCATGAACACTGAAGCTTTCTTT,TRBJ1-1,TRBV19,NA,NA
CASSGTGGNEQYF,TGTGCCAGCAGCGGGACAGGGGGAAACGAGCAGTACTTC,TRBJ2-7,TRBV3-1/TRBV3-2,TRBD1,NA
CASSLDIGSTEAFF,TGTGCCAGCAGCTTGGACATCGGTAGCACTGAAGCTTTCTTT,TRBJ1-1,TRBV7-9,NA,NA
CSVAAGGYEQYF,TGCAGCGTTGCGGCAGGGGGCTACGAGCAGTACTTC,TRBJ2-7,TRBV29-1,TRBD1,NA
CASSTGLGIYEQYF,TGTGCCAGCAGTACGGGACTGGGAATCTACGAGCAGTACTTC,TRBJ2-7,TRBV27,NA,once
CASSSLYNSPLHF,TGTGCCAGCAGCTCTCTCTATAATTCACCCCTCCACTTT,TRBJ1-6,TRBV7-9,NA,NA
CASSLYSNTEAFF,TGTGCCAGCAGCTTATACAGCAACACTGAAGCTTTCTTT,TRBJ1-1,TRBV7-9,NA,NA
CASSQDWGQEETQYF,TGTGCCAGCAGCCAAGACTGGGGACAAGAAGAGACCCAGTACTTC,TRBJ2-5,TRBV3-1/TRBV3-2,NA,NA
CASSQDARTGGYTF,TGTGCCAGCAGCCAAGATGCCCGGACGGGGGGCTACACCTTC,TRBJ1-2,TRBV4-2,NA,NA
CASSTGTGLKQYF,TGTGCCAGCAGTACTGGGACAGGGCTAAAGCAGTACTTC,TRBJ2-7,TRBV27,TRBD1,NA
CASSLRSQGNTEAFF,TGTGCCAGCAGTCTCCGGTCACAGGGGAACACTGAAGCTTTCTTT,TRBJ1-1,TRBV6-5,NA,NA
CASKTSGGVNTQYF,TGTGCCAGCAAGACTAGCGGGGGGGTAAATACGCAGTATTTT,TRBJ2-3,TRBV6-6,TRBD2,NA
CASSPGTGGRETQYF,TGTGCCAGCTCACCAGGGACAGGAGGGAGAGAGACCCAGTACTTC,TRBJ2-5,TRBV18,TRBD1,NA
CATSRDTTANTEAFF,TGTGCCACCAGCAGAGACACGACAGCCAACACTGAAGCTTTCTTT,TRBJ1-1,TRBV15,NA,NA
CASSHSRGGGELFF,TGCGCCAGCAGCCACTCCAGAGGGGGCGGGGAGCTGTTTTTT,TRBJ2-2,TRBV4-1,NA,once
CASSLTGNEQFF,TGTGCCAGCAGCTTAACGGGAAATGAGCAGTTCTTC,TRBJ2-1,TRBV7-2,NA,NA
CASSHQQGGLEAFF,TGCGCCAGCAGCCATCAACAGGGGGGGCTTGAAGCTTTCTTT,TRBJ1-1,TRBV4-3,TRBD1,NA
CASSLSGEQGPQHF,TGTGCCAGCTCACTTTCGGGGGAACAAGGGCCCCAGCATTTT,TRBJ1-5,TRBV18,NA,NA
CASSPGGGNEKLFF,TGTGCCAGCAGCCCTGGGGGGGGGAATGAAAAACTGTTTTTT,TRBJ1-4,TRBV7-9,NA,NA
CASSYLEEKLFF,TGTGCCAGCAGCTACCTAGAAGAAAAACTGTTTTTT,TRBJ1-4,TRBV7-9,NA,NA
CASSRDSSFKLFF,TGTGCCAGCAGTCGGGACAGTTCGTTCAAACTGTTTTTT,TRBJ1-4,TRBV12-3/TRBV12-4,TRBD1,NA
CASSPEPTGTTNSPLHF,TGCGCCAGCAGCCCGGAACCGACAGGAACTACTAATTCACCCCTCCACTTT,TRBJ1-6,TRBV5-1,NA,NA
CASSSGLGAYQETQYF,TGCGCCAGCAGCTCGGGACTGGGAGCGTACCAAGAGACCCAGTACTTC,TRBJ2-5,TRBV5-1,NA,NA
CASSPGSAYNEQFF,TGTGCCAGCAGCCCAGGGTCAGCCTACAATGAGCAGTTCTTC,TRBJ2-1,TRBV5-4,NA,NA